Listed below are T cell receptor beta chains from one sample, sequenced in a study of follicular helper T cells after annual influenza vaccination. Clones were read by immunoSEQ multiplex PCR, and TCRdb kept only the in-frame ones, dropping some. The sample shows 4,000 to 4,500 clones, 82% of them seen only once. The sample here was CXCR5+ CD38- circulating T follicular helper cells from blood, taken 7 days after influenza vaccination. The receptors here all came from an adult who received the influenza vaccine. Both conserved end residues are part of each CDR3. The D gene is left open where the match is weak. Size values are once, few and many counts, or a class for expanded clones, and some rows have none.

j_gene: TRBJ2-6
abundance: NA
d_gene: TRBD1
v_gene: TRBV19
CDR3nt: TGTGCCAGTTTACAGGGGTCTGGGGCCAACGTCCTGACTTTC
CDR3aa: CASLQGSGANVLTF

j_gene: TRBJ2-2
abundance: NA
d_gene: TRBD1
v_gene: TRBV7-2
CDR3nt: TGTGCCAGCAGCAGAGGGGGGACAGGGCACACCGGGGAGCTGTTTTTT
CDR3aa: CASSRGGTGHTGELFF

j_gene: TRBJ1-2
abundance: NA
d_gene: NA
v_gene: TRBV5-1
CDR3nt: TGCGCCAGCAGCTTGGGACAGTTCTATGGCTACACCTTC
CDR3aa: CASSLGQFYGYTF

j_gene: TRBJ2-7
abundance: few
d_gene: NA
v_gene: TRBV11-2
CDR3nt: TGTGCCAGCAGCTTAACAGGATACGAGCAGTACTTC
CDR3aa: CASSLTGYEQYF

j_gene: TRBJ2-6
abundance: NA
d_gene: TRBD2
v_gene: TRBV28
CDR3nt: TGTGCCAGCAGTCTTCGAATTAGCGGGAGGGGCTCTGGGGCCAACGTCCTGACTTTC
CDR3aa: CASSLRISGRGSGANVLTF

j_gene: TRBJ2-7
abundance: few
d_gene: NA
v_gene: TRBV7-2
CDR3nt: TGTGCCAGCAGCTTAGCCCTCGTGGCGGGCGAGCAGTACTTC
CDR3aa: CASSLALVAGEQYF

j_gene: TRBJ2-7
abundance: few
d_gene: NA
v_gene: TRBV5-4
CDR3nt: TGTGCCAGCAGCTTCGAAGACTCCGCCGAGCAGTACTTC
CDR3aa: CASSFEDSAEQYF

j_gene: TRBJ1-4
abundance: NA
d_gene: TRBD1
v_gene: TRBV5-1
CDR3nt: TGCGCCAGCAGCAGAACAGGGGGATCAACTAATGAAAAACTGTTTTTT
CDR3aa: CASSRTGGSTNEKLFF

j_gene: TRBJ1-4
abundance: NA
d_gene: TRBD1
v_gene: TRBV18
CDR3nt: TGTGCCAGCTCACCGGGACAGGACCTTGGTGAAAAACTGTTTTTT
CDR3aa: CASSPGQDLGEKLFF

j_gene: TRBJ1-1
abundance: once
d_gene: NA
v_gene: TRBV7-2
CDR3nt: TGTGCCAGCAGCCCTAACGGGAACCTCATGAACACTGAAGCTTTCTTT
CDR3aa: CASSPNGNLMNTEAFF

j_gene: TRBJ2-3
abundance: NA
d_gene: TRBD1
v_gene: TRBV18
CDR3nt: TGTGCCAGCTCATCGGGACAGGGAGATATTGATACGCAGTATTTT
CDR3aa: CASSSGQGDIDTQYF

j_gene: TRBJ2-7
abundance: NA
d_gene: TRBD2
v_gene: TRBV30
CDR3nt: TGTGCCTGGAGCCCGAATACTAGCGGGGGGGACTACGAGCAGTACTTC
CDR3aa: CAWSPNTSGGDYEQYF

j_gene: TRBJ1-4
abundance: NA
d_gene: TRBD1
v_gene: TRBV6-1
CDR3nt: TGTGCCAGCAGTGGCGGACAGGGGGGACCTGCAACTAATGAAAAACTGTTTTTT
CDR3aa: CASSGGQGGPATNEKLFF

j_gene: TRBJ2-1
abundance: NA
d_gene: TRBD1
v_gene: TRBV9
CDR3nt: TGTGCCAGCAGCCCCCGGGACAGGGGGCCCAATGAGCAGTTCTTC
CDR3aa: CASSPRDRGPNEQFF

j_gene: TRBJ2-5
abundance: NA
d_gene: NA
v_gene: TRBV5-4
CDR3nt: TGTGCCAGCAGCTTGACCGGGAGCCTGGAGACCCAGTACTTC
CDR3aa: CASSLTGSLETQYF

j_gene: TRBJ1-2
abundance: few
d_gene: NA
v_gene: TRBV6-5
CDR3nt: TGTGCCAGCAGTTACCAGGGGAGAGCTAACTATGGCTACACCTTC
CDR3aa: CASSYQGRANYGYTF

j_gene: TRBJ1-6
abundance: NA
d_gene: NA
v_gene: TRBV4-3
CDR3nt: TGCGCCAGCAGCCAAGAAAGGGGCACTCACCTAAATTCACCCCTCCACTTT
CDR3aa: CASSQERGTHLNSPLHF

j_gene: TRBJ1-2
abundance: NA
d_gene: NA
v_gene: TRBV10-3
CDR3nt: TGTGCCATCAGTGAGCGCACAGGGTTTAACGGCTACACCTTC
CDR3aa: CAISERTGFNGYTF

j_gene: TRBJ2-5
abundance: once
d_gene: TRBD1
v_gene: TRBV29-1
CDR3nt: TGCAGCGTAAGGACAGGGGGTGGGGAGACCCAGTACTTC
CDR3aa: CSVRTGGGETQYF

j_gene: TRBJ1-2
abundance: few
d_gene: NA
v_gene: TRBV7-2
CDR3nt: TGTGCCAGCAGCTTTGGGCTATTCAGCTACACCTTC
CDR3aa: CASSFGLFSYTF

j_gene: TRBJ1-2
abundance: NA
d_gene: NA
v_gene: TRBV19
CDR3nt: TGTGCCAGTAGTAAGGGCCCTAACTATGGCTACACCTTC
CDR3aa: CASSKGPNYGYTF

j_gene: TRBJ1-1
abundance: NA
d_gene: NA
v_gene: TRBV7-8
CDR3nt: TGTGCCAGCAGCCACGGACCGAAGAACACTGAAGCTTTCTTT
CDR3aa: CASSHGPKNTEAFF

j_gene: TRBJ1-3
abundance: NA
d_gene: TRBD1
v_gene: TRBV5-5
CDR3nt: TGTGCCAGCAGCTACGGGACAGTAGGCTCTGGAAACACCATATATTTT
CDR3aa: CASSYGTVGSGNTIYF

j_gene: TRBJ2-4
abundance: NA
d_gene: NA
v_gene: TRBV4-2
CDR3nt: TGTGCCAGCAGCCAAGTTAGCGATGGCATTCAGTACTTC
CDR3aa: CASSQVSDGIQYF

j_gene: TRBJ1-4
abundance: NA
d_gene: NA
v_gene: TRBV10-3
CDR3nt: TGTGCCATCAGTGAAGGGTCAACTAATGAAAAACTGTTTTTT
CDR3aa: CAISEGSTNEKLFF

j_gene: TRBJ1-1
abundance: NA
d_gene: NA
v_gene: TRBV6-1
CDR3nt: TGTGCCAGCAGTGAAAGGGTCGGAGCCCCCGGCCGAGCTTTCTTT
CDR3aa: CASSERVGAPGRAFF

j_gene: TRBJ2-3
abundance: NA
d_gene: NA
v_gene: TRBV2
CDR3nt: TGTGCCAGCAGTGTCCGGGACGGAGATACGCAGTATTTT
CDR3aa: CASSVRDGDTQYF

j_gene: TRBJ2-7
abundance: NA
d_gene: NA
v_gene: TRBV6-4
CDR3nt: TGTGCCAGCAGTGGTTCCTACGAGCAGTACTTC
CDR3aa: CASSGSYEQYF

j_gene: TRBJ2-5
abundance: NA
d_gene: NA
v_gene: TRBV19
CDR3nt: TGTGCCAGTAGTATGGTGATACGGATGCGGGCTCAAGAGACCCAGTACTTC
CDR3aa: CASSMVIRMRAQETQYF

j_gene: TRBJ2-3
abundance: NA
d_gene: TRBD1
v_gene: TRBV19
CDR3nt: TGTGCCACCGGGGACAGGCGAACTAGCACAGATACGCAGTATTTT
CDR3aa: CATGDRRTSTDTQYF

j_gene: TRBJ2-2
abundance: few
d_gene: NA
v_gene: TRBV19
CDR3nt: TGTGCCAGTAGTATTGCCCAGGGATGGAACACCGGGGAGCTGTTTTTT
CDR3aa: CASSIAQGWNTGELFF

j_gene: TRBJ2-2
abundance: few
d_gene: TRBD1
v_gene: TRBV5-1
CDR3nt: TGCGCCAGCAGCTTGGTCGGACAGGGGAACACCGGGGAGCTGTTTTTT
CDR3aa: CASSLVGQGNTGELFF

j_gene: TRBJ2-2
abundance: NA
d_gene: NA
v_gene: TRBV11-3
CDR3nt: TGTGCCAGCAAAAGCTCGGCGAACACCGGGGAGCTGTTTTTT
CDR3aa: CASKSSANTGELFF

j_gene: TRBJ1-4
abundance: NA
d_gene: NA
v_gene: TRBV4-3
CDR3nt: TGCGCCAGCAGCCAAGACGCATGGCAGTCAAATGAAAAACTGTTTTTT
CDR3aa: CASSQDAWQSNEKLFF

j_gene: TRBJ2-2
abundance: once
d_gene: TRBD1
v_gene: TRBV2
CDR3nt: TGTGCCAGCAGTCCCGGGACAGGGGTCTACGGGGAGCTGTTTTTT
CDR3aa: CASSPGTGVYGELFF

j_gene: TRBJ2-3
abundance: NA
d_gene: NA
v_gene: TRBV10-1
CDR3nt: TGCGCCACCCGGGACGACACAGATACGCAGTATTTT
CDR3aa: CATRDDTDTQYF